These 8 T cell receptor beta chains were all obtained from the same sample, sequenced in a study of T cell responses to AZD1222 COVID-19 vaccine. Produced via immunoSEQ multiplex PCR; TCRdb's table is partial and in-frame only. The data show 95,000 to 120,000 clones, around 88% seen once. Sequencing was performed on peripheral blood, taken 28 days after the second AZD1222 dose. The receptors come from an adult who received the AZD1222 COVID-19 vaccine.

The rearrangement joins TRBV5-1 to TRBJ2-7; D may be TRBD1 or TRBD2 (7 bases each). V was clipped by 3 bases and J by 5 bases, with 15 bases between them. Germline V lookup: CDR1 SGHRS, CDR2 YFSETQ. This CDR3 has 14 amino acids. CDR3 region: CASSYTQGGNEQYF. The DNA for the CDR3 is TGCGCCAGCAGCTACACCCAGGGGGGGAACGAGCAGTACTTC. The entire variable domain, with the rest obtained from reference TRBV5-1 and TRBJ2-7, is as follows: KAGVTQTPRYLIKTRGQQVTLSCSPISGHRSVSWYQQTPGQGLQFLFEYFSETQRNKGNFPGRFSGRQFSNSRSEMNVSTLELGDSALYLCASSYTQGGNEQYFGPGTRLTVT.

The rearrangement joins TRBV28 to TRBJ1-5, with D perhaps TRBD1 (5 bases). The CDR3 is made up of 17 amino acids. Per the germline V gene, CDR1 is MDHEN and CDR2 is SYDVKM. V was clipped by 5 bases and J by 0 bases, with 17 bases between them. The CDR3 DNA is TGTGCCAGCAGTCAACCGACAGTGGGGGATAGCAATCAGCCCCAGCATTTT. Protein product: CASSQPTVGDSNQPQHF.

The chain joins TRBV12-3 or TRBV12-4 to TRBJ2-7; D unresolved. Deletions cut 7 bases from V and 2 bases from J, with 12 bases between. This CDR3 comprises 13 residues. This chain's CDR3 is CASTTGGAYEQYF. CDR3 nucleotides: TGTGCCAGCACAACGGGCGGTGCCTACGAGCAGTACTTC.

V gene TRBV5-1 combines with J gene TRBJ1-1, with D possibly matching TRBD1 (6 bases). V dropped 3 bases and J dropped 5 bases, with 11 bases sitting between them. Germline CDR1 SGHRS, CDR2 YFSETQ. The CDR3 consists of 13 residues. CDR3 protein: CASSWTEGTEAFF. The CDR3, as DNA: TGCGCCAGCAGCTGGACAGAGGGAACTGAAGCTTTCTTT.

The chain joins TRBV7-8 to TRBJ1-4, with 9 bases aligning to TRBD1. CDR1 is SGHVS, CDR2 FQNEAQ, per germline. The J segment lost 6 bases and the V segment lost 1 base, leaving 9 bases of the junction unmatched. This CDR3 has 17 amino acids. The CDR3 here is CASSLGEGGQGYEKLFF. The CDR3 DNA reads TGTGCCAGCAGCTTAGGGGAGGGGGGACAGGGATATGAAAAACTGTTTTTT.

This clone occurred a few times. The chain carries TRBV7-3 and TRBJ1-1; maybe TRBD1 (6 bases). There are 15 residues in the CDR3. The ends were cut back, 2 bases at V and 3 bases at J, with 13 bases in the middle. From germline, CDR1 is SGHTA and CDR2 FQGTGA. This CDR3 is CASSLGSGADTEAFF. The CDR3 bases are TGTGCCAGCAGCTTAGGGTCGGGGGCAGACACTGAAGCTTTCTTT.

The chain uses TRBV4-2 and TRBJ1-5; D uncertain. V was pared by 0 bases and J by 3 bases, with 9 bases between. Germline V CDR1 and CDR2: LGHNA, YNFKEQ. The CDR3 covers 15 residues. The CDR3 region is CASSQDFQDNQPQHF. In DNA, the CDR3 is TGTGCCAGCAGCCAAGATTTCCAGGACAATCAGCCCCAGCATTTT.

The rearrangement uses TRBV19 and TRBJ1-4, with D uncertain. Between the trimmed V and J ends, which lost 7 bases and 0 bases, there was a span of 15 bases. Germline CDR1 is LNHDA and CDR2 is SQIVND (reference sequence). The CDR3 sequence is 16 residues long. As DNA, the CDR3 is TGTGCCAGTAAGCGAGGCCCCGCTGCAACTAATGAAAAACTGTTTTTT. Translating gives CASKRGPAATNEKLFF.